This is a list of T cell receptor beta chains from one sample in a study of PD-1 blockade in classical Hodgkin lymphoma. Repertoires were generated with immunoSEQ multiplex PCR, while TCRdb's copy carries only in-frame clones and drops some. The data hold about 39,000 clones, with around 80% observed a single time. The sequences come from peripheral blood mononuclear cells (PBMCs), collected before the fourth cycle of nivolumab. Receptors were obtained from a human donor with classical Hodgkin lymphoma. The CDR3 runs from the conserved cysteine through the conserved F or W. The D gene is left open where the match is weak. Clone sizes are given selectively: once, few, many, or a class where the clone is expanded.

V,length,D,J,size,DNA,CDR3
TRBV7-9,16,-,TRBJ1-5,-,TGTGCCAGCAGCTTATCCTTCGGGGAGGGCAATCAGCCCCAGCATTTT,CASSLSFGEGNQPQHF
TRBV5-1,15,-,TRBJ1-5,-,TGCGCCAGCAGCTTGGAAGGTGGTAGCAATCAGCCCCAGCATTTT,CASSLEGGSNQPQHF
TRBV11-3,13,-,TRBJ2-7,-,TGTGCCAGCAGCTTAGAAAGGGGAGTCGAGCAGTACTTC,CASSLERGVEQYF
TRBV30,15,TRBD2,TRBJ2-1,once,TGTGCCTGGAGTGTAGCGGGGGGGCGGTACAATGAGCAGTTCTTC,CAWSVAGGRYNEQFF
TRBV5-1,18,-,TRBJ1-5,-,TGCGCCAGCAGCTTAACTCCGACAGGACCCTTTAGCAATCAGCCCCAGCATTTT,CASSLTPTGPFSNQPQHF
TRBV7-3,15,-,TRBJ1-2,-,TGTGCCAGCAGCTTGGCGGGGCGAGGATCGAATGGCTACACCTTC,CASSLAGRGSNGYTF
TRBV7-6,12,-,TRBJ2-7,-,TGTGCCAGCAGCTTCGACAGCTACGAGCAGTACTTC,CASSFDSYEQYF
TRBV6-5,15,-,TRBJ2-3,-,TGTGCCAGCAGTTACAAGAGTTCCCCCACAGATACGCAGTATTTT,CASSYKSSPTDTQYF
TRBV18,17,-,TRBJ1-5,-,TGTGCCAGCTCACCACTAATGGGGGGGAATAGCAATCAGCCCCAGCATTTT,CASSPLMGGNSNQPQHF
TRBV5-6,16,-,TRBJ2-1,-,TGTGCCAGCAGCCCGGTGGACGGGCACCGCTACAATGAGCAGTTCTTC,CASSPVDGHRYNEQFF
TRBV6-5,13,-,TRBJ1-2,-,TGTGCCAGCAGTTACTCGAACCGGTATGGCTACACCTTC,CASSYSNRYGYTF
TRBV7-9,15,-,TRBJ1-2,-,TGTGCCAGCAGCTCCGGGACTCAGGGAAACTATGGCTACACCTTC,CASSSGTQGNYGYTF
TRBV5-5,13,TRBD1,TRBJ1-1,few,TGTGCCAGCAGCCCGACAGGGAGTACTGAAGCTTTCTTT,CASSPTGSTEAFF
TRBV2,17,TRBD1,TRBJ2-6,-,TGTGCCAGCAGTGGATGGGACAGGGGATTAGGGGCCAACGTCCTGACTTTC,CASSGWDRGLGANVLTF
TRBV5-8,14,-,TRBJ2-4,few,TGTGCCAGCAGCTTAGGGGGAGCCAAAAACATTCAGTACTTC,CASSLGGAKNIQYF
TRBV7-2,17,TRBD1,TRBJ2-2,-,TGTGCCAGCAGCTCCCTGGGGCAGGGGGCCTACACCGGGGAGCTGTTTTTT,CASSSLGQGAYTGELFF
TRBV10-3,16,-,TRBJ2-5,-,TGTGCCATCAGTGAGTCTGCCCTTTTGCAAGACGAGACCCAGTACTTC,CAISESALLQDETQYF
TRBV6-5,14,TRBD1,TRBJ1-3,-,TGTGCCAGCAGGCAGACAGGGAACCTGAACACCATATATTTT,CASRQTGNLNTIYF
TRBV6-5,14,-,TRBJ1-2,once,TGTGCCAGCAGTTACGTCCCGGGTAGCTATGGCTACACCTTC,CASSYVPGSYGYTF
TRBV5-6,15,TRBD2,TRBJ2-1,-,TGTGCCAGCAGCTTGGGTCTAGCGGGGGGTGGAGAGCAGTTCTTC,CASSLGLAGGGEQFF
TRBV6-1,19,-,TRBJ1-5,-,TGTGCCAGCAGTGAAGCGCTTCTCGACGCACCAGGAGGAAATCAGCCCCAGCATTTT,CASSEALLDAPGGNQPQHF
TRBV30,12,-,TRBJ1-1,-,TGTGCCTGGAGATTATTTCCGGCTGAAGCTTTCTTT,CAWRLFPAEAFF
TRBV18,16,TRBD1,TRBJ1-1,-,TGTGCCAGCTCACCGTTTTTTGGGACAGAGAACACTGAAGCTTTCTTT,CASSPFFGTENTEAFF
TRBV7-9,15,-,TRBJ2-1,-,TGTGCCAGCACTGGGGGAGGGGGGAGCCACAAGAGGCAGTTCTTC,CASTGGGGSHKRQFF
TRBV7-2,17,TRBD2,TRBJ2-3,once,TGTGCCAGCAGCTCCTTGACTAGCGGGGGGGCCGTAGATACGCAGTATTTT,CASSSLTSGGAVDTQYF
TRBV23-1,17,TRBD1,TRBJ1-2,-,TGCGCCAGCAGTCACTCAGACAGGGGAGGTAGGAACTATGGCTACACCTTC,CASSHSDRGGRNYGYTF
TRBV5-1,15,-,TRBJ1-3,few,TGCGCCAGCACTTTCGCAGGGGACCCTGGAAACACCATATATTTT,CASTFAGDPGNTIYF
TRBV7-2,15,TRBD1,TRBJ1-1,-,TGTGCCAGCAGCTCACAGGGGATTGCGGGCACTGAAGCTTTCTTT,CASSSQGIAGTEAFF
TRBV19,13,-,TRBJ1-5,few,TGTGCCAGTAGTATCAACGGAGATCAGCCCCAGCATTTT,CASSINGDQPQHF
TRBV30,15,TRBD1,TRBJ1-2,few,TGTGCCTGGTCTCTCCCGGACAGGGGATTAGGTGGCTACACCTTC,CAWSLPDRGLGGYTF
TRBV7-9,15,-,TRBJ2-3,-,TGTGCCAGCAGCTTGATTCAGGGGCTGGGCGATACGCAGTATTTT,CASSLIQGLGDTQYF
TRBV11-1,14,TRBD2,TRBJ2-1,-,TGTGCCAGCAGCTTTGGCGGGGGGGGCGGTGAGCAGTTCTTC,CASSFGGGGGEQFF
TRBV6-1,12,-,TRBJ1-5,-,TGTGCCCCCTGGGCCGGCTATCAGCCCCAGCATTTT,CAPWAGYQPQHF
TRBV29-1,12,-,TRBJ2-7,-,TGCAGCGCTGTGGACGAGGGCGCCGAGCAGTACTTC,CSAVDEGAEQYF
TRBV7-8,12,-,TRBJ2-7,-,TGTGCCAGCAGCCCCGGACGGGTCGAGCAGTACTTC,CASSPGRVEQYF
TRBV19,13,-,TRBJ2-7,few,TGTGCCAGTAGTATAACCGGCTTCCACGAGCAGTACTTC,CASSITGFHEQYF
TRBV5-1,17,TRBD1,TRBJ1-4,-,TGCGCCAGCAGCCCTCGACAGGGACCCACTTCTAATGAAAAACTGTTTTTT,CASSPRQGPTSNEKLFF
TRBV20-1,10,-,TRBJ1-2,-,TGCAGTGCTAGAGAAAATGGCTACACCTTC,CSARENGYTF
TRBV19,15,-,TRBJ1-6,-,TGTGCCAGTTTACCATCGGGTTCGCATAATTCACCCCTCCACTTT,CASLPSGSHNSPLHF
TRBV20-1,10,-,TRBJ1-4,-,TGCAGTGCTAGGGGGGAAAAACTGTTTTTT,CSARGEKLFF
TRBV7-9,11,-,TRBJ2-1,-,TGTGCCAGCAGCGAACAGGGTGAGCAGTTCTTC,CASSEQGEQFF
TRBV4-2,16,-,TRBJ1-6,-,TGTGCCAGCAGCCACGAAGGTTCCTCTAATAATTCACCCCTCCACTTT,CASSHEGSSNNSPLHF
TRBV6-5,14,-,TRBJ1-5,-,TGTGCCAGCAGTTTTTGGCAGGGCGGTCAGCCCCAGCATTTT,CASSFWQGGQPQHF
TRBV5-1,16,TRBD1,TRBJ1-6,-,TGCGCCAGCAGCTTGGGAGGGACAGGCTACAATTCACCCCTCCACTTT,CASSLGGTGYNSPLHF
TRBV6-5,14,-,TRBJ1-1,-,TGTGCCAGCAGTACACCAAGCACGGCCACTGAAGCTTTCTTT,CASSTPSTATEAFF
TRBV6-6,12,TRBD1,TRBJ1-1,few,TGTGCCAGCAGTCTCCAGGGGGCAAGAGCTTTCTTT,CASSLQGARAFF
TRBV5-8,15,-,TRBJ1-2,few,TGTGCCAGCAGCCCCGCGGCGGGGGGAAACTATGGCTACACCTTC,CASSPAAGGNYGYTF
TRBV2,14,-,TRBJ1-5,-,TGTGCCAGCAGTGCGGGTGGGGGGGGTCAGCCCCAGCATTTT,CASSAGGGGQPQHF
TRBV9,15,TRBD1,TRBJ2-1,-,TGTGCCAGCAGCGCATGGACAGGGGTTGGCAATGAGCAGTTCTTC,CASSAWTGVGNEQFF
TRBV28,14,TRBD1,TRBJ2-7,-,TGTGCCAGCGTTAGGTGGGGACAGGGTAGCGAGCAGTACTTC,CASVRWGQGSEQYF